This TCR beta chain was documented in a study of early T cells in non-severe SARS-CoV-2 infection. Study observations and caveats: The VDJdb matching leaned toward anti-spike CD8 responses and overlooked private and CD4 specificities.

TCRdb re-analysed the 5' RACE reads in MiXCR, keeping a single row per CDR3 protein. Found here are tens of thousands of distinct CDR3 sequences, around 9.3% of them singletons; the top ten hold 4.5%. This clonotype has ten or more counts. Its target is unknown. The CDR3 sequence is 13 residues long. CDR1 and CDR2 from the germline V gene are SNHLY and FYNNEI. J was trimmed by 4 bases and V by 8 bases; bases with no gene match: 7. The clonotype was recovered from an adult who was a healthcare worker with PCR-confirmed SARS-CoV-2 infection or an uninfected control (not recorded which). The chain links TRBV2 to TRBJ1-2; TRBD1 matches 7 bases. Sequencing used whole blood. Here the CDR3 DNA reads TGTGCCAGCGCTTGGGACAGTTCCTATGGCTACACCTTC. Translation: CASAWDSSYGYTF.